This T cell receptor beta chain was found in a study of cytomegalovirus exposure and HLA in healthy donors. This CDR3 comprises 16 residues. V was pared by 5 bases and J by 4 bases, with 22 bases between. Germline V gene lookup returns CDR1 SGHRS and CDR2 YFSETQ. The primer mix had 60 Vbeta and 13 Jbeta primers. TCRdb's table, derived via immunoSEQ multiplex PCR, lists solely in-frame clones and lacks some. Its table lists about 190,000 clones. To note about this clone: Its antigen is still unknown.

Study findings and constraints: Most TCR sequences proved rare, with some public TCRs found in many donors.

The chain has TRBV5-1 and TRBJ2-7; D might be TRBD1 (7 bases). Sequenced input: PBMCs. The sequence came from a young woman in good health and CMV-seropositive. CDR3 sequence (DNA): TGCGCCAGCAGTCCCGGCCATCAGGGGGGCTGGTACGAGCAGTACTTC. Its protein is CASSPGHQGGWYEQYF.